Sequencing of this TCR beta chain was carried out in a study of cytomegalovirus exposure and HLA in healthy donors. CDR1 is SNHLY, CDR2 FYNNEI, per germline. The CDR3 totals 16 residues. The trim removed 5 bases at V and 1 base at J, leaving 10 bases unmatched. Researchers ran the PCR with 60 Vbeta and 13 Jbeta primers. The data were produced by immunoSEQ multiplex PCR, yet TCRdb's version contains in-frame clones alone and is incomplete. The table lists approximately 160,000 clones, 77% of them singletons. Sequenced input: PBMCs. The sequence was obtained from a male donor in good health and CMV-seropositive. This sequence joins TRBV2 and TRBJ1-2; TRBD1 aligns across 7 bases. The CDR3 sequence: CASSYKGASDNYGYTF. The CDR3 nucleotides are TGTGCCAGCAGTTATAAGGGGGCTTCCGATAACTATGGCTACACCTTC.